The T cell receptor (beta chain) under discussion was sequenced for a study of blood T cell repertoires in COVID-19. Study at large: Samples came from the United States, Italy and Spain, spanning acute and convalescent COVID-19. T cells, B-cell-depleted T cells, or PBMCs supplied cDNA or gDNA.

While infection was still active, Seattle patients were enrolled and then followed longitudinally. Per the authors' pipeline: The authors estimated nucleated cell counts from reference gene primer amplification. Libraries were prepared by immunoSEQ multiplex PCR; TCRdb keeps only in-frame clonotypes and omits some of them. V, J and clone size reflect that table, while D and trimming were determined from the DNA. This table holds 360,000 or so clones, more than 70% found once. Germline V lookup: CDR1 SQVTM, CDR2 ANQGSEA. Trimming at V came to 5 bases and at J to 5 bases, leaving 1 base not matched to a gene. This CDR3 has 12 residues.

This rearrangement joins TRBV29-1 to TRBJ1-5; 9 bases align to TRBD1. The TCR comes from a woman aged 55-69 years with COVID-19, enrolled during active disease. Sequencing input: peripheral blood. CDR3 sequence: CSVRQGDQPQHF. For the CDR3, the DNA is TGCAGCGTTCGACAGGGGGATCAGCCCCAGCATTTT.